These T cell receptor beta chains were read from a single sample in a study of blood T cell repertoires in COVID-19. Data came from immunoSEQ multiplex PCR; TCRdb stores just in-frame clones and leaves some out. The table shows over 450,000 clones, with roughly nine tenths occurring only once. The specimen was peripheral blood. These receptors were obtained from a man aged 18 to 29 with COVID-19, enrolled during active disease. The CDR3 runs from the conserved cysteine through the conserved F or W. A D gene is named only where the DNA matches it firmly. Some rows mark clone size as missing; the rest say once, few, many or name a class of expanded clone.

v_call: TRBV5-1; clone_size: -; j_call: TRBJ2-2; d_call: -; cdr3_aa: CASSSPGTGELFF; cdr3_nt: TGCGCCAGCAGCTCTCCCGGGACCGGGGAGCTGTTTTTT
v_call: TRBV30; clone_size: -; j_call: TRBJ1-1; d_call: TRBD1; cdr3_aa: CAWVQGGPEAFF; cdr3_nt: TGTGCCTGGGTACAGGGGGGACCTGAAGCTTTCTTT
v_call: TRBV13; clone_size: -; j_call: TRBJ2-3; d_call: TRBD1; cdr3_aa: CASSLGGTDSDTQYF; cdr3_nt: TGTGCCAGCAGCCTAGGTGGGACAGACTCAGATACGCAGTATTTT
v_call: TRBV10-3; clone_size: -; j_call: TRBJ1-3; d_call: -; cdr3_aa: CAISEQGTGNTIYF; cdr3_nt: TGTGCCATCAGTGAACAGGGTACTGGAAACACCATATATTTT
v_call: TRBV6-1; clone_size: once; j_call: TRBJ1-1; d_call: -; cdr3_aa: CASSEYINRVAEAFF; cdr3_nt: TGTGCCAGCAGTGAATACATAAACAGGGTTGCTGAAGCTTTCTTT
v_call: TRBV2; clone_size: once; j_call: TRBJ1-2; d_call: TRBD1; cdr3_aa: CATYPGGDYGYTF; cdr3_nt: TGTGCCACATACCCAGGGGGCGACTATGGCTACACCTTC
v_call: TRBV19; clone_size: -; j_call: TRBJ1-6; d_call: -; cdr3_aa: CASKSGTRGYSPLHF; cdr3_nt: TGTGCCAGCAAATCCGGGACCAGGGGATATTCTCCCCTCCACTTT
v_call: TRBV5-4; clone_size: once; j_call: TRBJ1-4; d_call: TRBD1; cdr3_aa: CASSFGTENEKLFF; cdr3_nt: TGTGCCAGCAGCTTTGGGACAGAAAATGAAAAACTGTTTTTT
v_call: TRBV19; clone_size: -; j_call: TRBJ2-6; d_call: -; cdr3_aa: CASSIVGGSGANVLTF; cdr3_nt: TGTGCCAGTAGTATAGTAGGAGGGTCTGGGGCCAACGTCCTGACTTTC
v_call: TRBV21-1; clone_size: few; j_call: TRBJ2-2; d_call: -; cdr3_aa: CASSNGLTLLAQKANTGELFF; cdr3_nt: TGTGCCAGCAGCAATGGCCTCACCTTACTAGCGCAAAAAGCGAACACCGGGGAGCTGTTTTTT
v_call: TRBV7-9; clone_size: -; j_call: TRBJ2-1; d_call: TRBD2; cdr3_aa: CASSTGLAGEQFF; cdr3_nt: TGTGCCAGCAGCACTGGACTAGCCGGTGAGCAGTTCTTC
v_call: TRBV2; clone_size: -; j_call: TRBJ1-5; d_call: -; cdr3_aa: CASRGQPGEPQHF; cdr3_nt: TGTGCCAGCAGAGGACAGCCCGGGGAGCCCCAGCATTTT
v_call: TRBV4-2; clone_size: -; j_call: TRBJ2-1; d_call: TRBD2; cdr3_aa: CASSQLAGDYNEQFF; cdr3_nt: TGTGCCAGCAGCCAACTAGCGGGGGATTACAATGAGCAGTTCTTC
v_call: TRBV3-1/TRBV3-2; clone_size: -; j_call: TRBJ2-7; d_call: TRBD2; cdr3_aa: CASSNSPGLSYEQYF; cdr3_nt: TGTGCCAGCAGCAATTCGCCGGGACTAAGCTACGAGCAGTACTTC
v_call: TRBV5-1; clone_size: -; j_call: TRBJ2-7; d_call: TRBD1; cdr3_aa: CASSLGSGTAPYEQYF; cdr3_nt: TGCGCCAGCAGCCTCGGATCCGGGACAGCCCCTTACGAGCAGTACTTC
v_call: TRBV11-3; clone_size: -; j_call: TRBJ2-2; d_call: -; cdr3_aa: CASSSYDRMNTGELFF; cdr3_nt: TGTGCCAGCAGCTCCTATGACAGGATGAACACCGGGGAGCTGTTTTTT
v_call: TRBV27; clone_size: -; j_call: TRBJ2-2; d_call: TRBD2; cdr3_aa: CASSLSSGGATGELFF; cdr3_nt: TGTGCCAGCAGTTTATCCAGCGGGGGGGCCACCGGGGAGCTGTTTTTT
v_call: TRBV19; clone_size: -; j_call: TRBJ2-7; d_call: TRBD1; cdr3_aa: CASQDRGNYEQYF; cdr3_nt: TGTGCCAGTCAGGACAGGGGAAACTACGAGCAGTACTTC
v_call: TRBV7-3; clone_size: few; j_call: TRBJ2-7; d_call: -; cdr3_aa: CASSPGSQGEQYF; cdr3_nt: TGTGCCAGCAGCCCTGGTAGTCAGGGCGAGCAGTACTTC
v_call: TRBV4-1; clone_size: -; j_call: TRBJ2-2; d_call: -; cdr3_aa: CASSPSNTGELFF; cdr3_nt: TGCGCCAGCAGCCCCTCGAACACCGGGGAGCTGTTTTTT
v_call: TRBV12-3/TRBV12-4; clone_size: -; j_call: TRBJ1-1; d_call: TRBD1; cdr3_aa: CASTRTGGVAFF; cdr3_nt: TGTGCCAGCACCCGGACAGGGGGCGTAGCTTTCTTT
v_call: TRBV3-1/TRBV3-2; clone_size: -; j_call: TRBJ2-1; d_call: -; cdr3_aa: CASSPGPINEQFF; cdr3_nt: TGTGCCAGCAGCCCGGGTCCGATCAATGAGCAGTTCTTC
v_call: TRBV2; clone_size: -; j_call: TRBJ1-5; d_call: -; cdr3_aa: CASSEFPGDQPQHF; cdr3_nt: TGTGCCAGCAGTGAGTTCCCGGGGGATCAGCCCCAGCATTTT
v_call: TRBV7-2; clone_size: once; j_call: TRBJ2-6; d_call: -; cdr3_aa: CASSLTVPGANVLTF; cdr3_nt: TGTGCCAGCAGCCTAACGGTGCCCGGGGCCAACGTCCTGACTTTC